This T cell receptor beta chain was obtained from a study of spatial heterogeneity in lung cancer. Study-wide background: Compared with alpha-chain sequences, beta-chain sequences were consistently detected in greater numbers. Study conclusions and caveats: Ubiquitous, expanded tumor-derived TCRs were more frequently observed in blood at resection than at follow-up.

Time point described: sample taken at primary tumor resection. In each case, whole RNA from tumor, nontumor lung or frozen PBMC was sequenced unsorted. Donation came from approximately 69 patients with untreated early-stage non-small cell lung cancer. Every individual TCR cDNA molecule carried its own unique molecular identifier, which allowed correction of PCR and sequencing errors. A single record per CDR3 protein comes from TCRdb applying MiXCR to the 5' RACE reads. The profile shows tens of thousands of distinct CDR3 sequences, about 5% of them singletons. This CDR3 has 14 amino acids. In germline, CDR1 is SGHRS, CDR2 YFSETQ. After removal of 2 bases from V and 6 bases from J, the junction contained 6 bases not matched to a gene. This clonotype was detected a few times. Its matching antigen is unknown.

The source is a male donor with early-stage non-small cell lung cancer. The sample here was PBMCs, taken at surgery. The chain has TRBV5-1 and TRBJ2-7; 9 bases align to TRBD2. The CDR3 loop is CASSLLAGEGEQYF. In nucleotides, the CDR3 is TGCGCCAGCAGCTTATTAGCGGGAGAAGGCGAGCAGTACTTC.